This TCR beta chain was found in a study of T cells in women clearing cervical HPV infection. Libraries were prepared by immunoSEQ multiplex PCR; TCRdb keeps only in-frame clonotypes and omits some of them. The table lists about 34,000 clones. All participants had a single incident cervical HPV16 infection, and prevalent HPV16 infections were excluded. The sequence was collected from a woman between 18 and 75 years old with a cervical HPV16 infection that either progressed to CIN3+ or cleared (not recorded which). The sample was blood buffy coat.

CDR3 loop: CASSSSSGMWYEQYF. The sequenced part of the CDR3 DNA is TGTGCCAGCAGCTCCTCTAGCGGGATGTGGTACGAG. The chain has TRBV7-2 and TRBJ2-7, with 9 nucleotides matching TRBD2. Sequencing ends 3 residues short of the CDR3 end; the germline J gene provides the rest. This CDR3 is built from 15 residues. Germline CDR1 is SGHTA and CDR2 is FQGNSA. After removal of 4 bases from V and 4 bases from J, the junction contained 8 bases not matched to a gene.